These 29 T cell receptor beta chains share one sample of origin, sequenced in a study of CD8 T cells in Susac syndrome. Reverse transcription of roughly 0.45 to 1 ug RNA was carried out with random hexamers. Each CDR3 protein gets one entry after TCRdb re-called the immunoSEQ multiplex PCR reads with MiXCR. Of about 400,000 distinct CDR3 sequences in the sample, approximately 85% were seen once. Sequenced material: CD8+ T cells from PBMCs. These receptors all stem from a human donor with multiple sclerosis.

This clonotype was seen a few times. The CDR3 region is CASSLGTSGADTQYF. The CDR3 nucleotides read TGTGCCAGCAGCTTGGGGACTAGCGGGGCAGATACGCAGTATTTT. This chain uses TRBV5-6 with TRBJ2-3; 12 nucleotides align to TRBD2. J was trimmed by 4 bases and V by 0 bases; bases with no gene match: 0. CDR1 is SGHDT and CDR2 is YYEEEE in the germline V gene. The CDR3 loop spans 15 amino acids. Together with reference TRBV5-6 and TRBJ2-3, the CDR3 gives the full variable domain: DAGVTQSPTHLIKTRGQQVTLRCSPKSGHDTVSWYQQALGQGPQFIFQYYEEEERQRGNFPDRFSGHQFPNYSSELNVNALLLGDSALYLCASSLGTSGADTQYFGPGTRLTVL.

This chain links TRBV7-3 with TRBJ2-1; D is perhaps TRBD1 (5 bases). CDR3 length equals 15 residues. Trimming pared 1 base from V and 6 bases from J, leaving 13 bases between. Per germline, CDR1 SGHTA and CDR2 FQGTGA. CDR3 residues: CASSLNWGTGNEQFF. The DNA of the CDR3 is TGTGCCAGCAGCTTAAATTGGGGCACGGGCAATGAGCAGTTCTTC.

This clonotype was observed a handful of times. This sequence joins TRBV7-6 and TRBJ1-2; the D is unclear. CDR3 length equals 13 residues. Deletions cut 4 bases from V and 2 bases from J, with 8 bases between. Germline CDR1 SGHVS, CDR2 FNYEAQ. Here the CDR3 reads CASSSTENYGYTF. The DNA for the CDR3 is TGTGCCAGCAGCTCCACAGAAAACTATGGCTACACCTTC.

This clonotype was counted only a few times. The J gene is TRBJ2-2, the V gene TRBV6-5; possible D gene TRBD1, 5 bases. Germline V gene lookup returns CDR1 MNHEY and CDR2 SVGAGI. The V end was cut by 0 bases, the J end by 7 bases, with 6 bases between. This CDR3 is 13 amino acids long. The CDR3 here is CASSYSQGGELFF. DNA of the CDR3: TGTGCCAGCAGTTACTCTCAGGGCGGGGAGCTGTTTTTT.

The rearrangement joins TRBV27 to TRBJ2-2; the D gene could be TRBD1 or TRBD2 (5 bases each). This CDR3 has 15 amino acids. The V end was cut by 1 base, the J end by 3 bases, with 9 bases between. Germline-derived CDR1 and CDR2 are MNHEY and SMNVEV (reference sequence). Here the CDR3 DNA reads TGTGCCAGCAGTTTATACAGGACTTACACCGGGGAGCTGTTTTTT. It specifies CASSLYRTYTGELFF.

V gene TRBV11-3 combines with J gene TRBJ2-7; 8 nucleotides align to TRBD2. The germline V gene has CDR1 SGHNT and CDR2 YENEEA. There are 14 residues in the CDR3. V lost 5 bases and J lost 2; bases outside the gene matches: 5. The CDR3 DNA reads TGTGCCAGCAGCGCCGCTAGCGGGCCCTACGAGCAGTACTTC. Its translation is CASSAASGPYEQYF.

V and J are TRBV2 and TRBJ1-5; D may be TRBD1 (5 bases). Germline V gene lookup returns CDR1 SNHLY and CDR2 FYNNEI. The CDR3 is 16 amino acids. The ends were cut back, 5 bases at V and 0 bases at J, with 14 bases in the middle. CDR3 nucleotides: TGTGCCAGCAGTTTGGGCGGACACTATAGCAATCAGCCCCAGCATTTT. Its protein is CASSLGGHYSNQPQHF.

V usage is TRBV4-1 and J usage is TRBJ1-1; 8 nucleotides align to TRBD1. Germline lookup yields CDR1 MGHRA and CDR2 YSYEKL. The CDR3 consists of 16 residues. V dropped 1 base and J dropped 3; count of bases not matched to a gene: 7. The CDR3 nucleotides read TGCGCCAGCAGCCAAGGTGCCGGGACAGGCGACACTGAAGCTTTCTTT. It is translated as CASSQGAGTGDTEAFF.

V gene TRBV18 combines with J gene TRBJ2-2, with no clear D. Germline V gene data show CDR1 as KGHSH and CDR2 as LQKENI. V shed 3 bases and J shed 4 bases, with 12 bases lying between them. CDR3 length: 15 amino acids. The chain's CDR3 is CASSPSWVATGELFF. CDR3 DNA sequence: TGTGCCAGCTCACCGTCCTGGGTCGCCACCGGGGAGCTGTTTTTT.

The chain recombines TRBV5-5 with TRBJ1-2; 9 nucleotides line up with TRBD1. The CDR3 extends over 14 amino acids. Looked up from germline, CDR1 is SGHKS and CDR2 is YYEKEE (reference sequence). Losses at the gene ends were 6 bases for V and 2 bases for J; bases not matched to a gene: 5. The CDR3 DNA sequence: TGTGCCAGCATCGAGACAGGGGGAAACTATGGCTACACCTTC. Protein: CASIETGGNYGYTF.

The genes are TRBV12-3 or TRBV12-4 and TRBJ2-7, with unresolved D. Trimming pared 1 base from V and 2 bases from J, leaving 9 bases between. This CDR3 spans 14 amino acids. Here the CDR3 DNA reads TGTGCCAGCAGTTTAGTCCTTGGGGCCTACGAGCAGTACTTC. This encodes CASSLVLGAYEQYF.

CDR3 loop: CASSLGSAAGSSYEQYF. Written as DNA, the CDR3 is TGCGCCAGCAGCTTGGGCTCCGCGGCGGGGAGCTCCTACGAGCAGTACTTC. This chain links TRBV5-1 with TRBJ2-7, with D perhaps TRBD2 (6 bases). CDR3 length equals 17 residues. Looked up from germline, CDR1 is SGHRS and CDR2 is YFSETQ. Trimming stripped 0 bases from V and 0 bases from J, with 16 bases between.

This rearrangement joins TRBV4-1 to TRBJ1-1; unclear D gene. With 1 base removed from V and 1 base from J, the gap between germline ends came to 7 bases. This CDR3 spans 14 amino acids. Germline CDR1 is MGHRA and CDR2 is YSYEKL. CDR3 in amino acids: CASSQGSQNTEAFF. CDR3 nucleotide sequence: TGCGCCAGCAGCCAAGGTAGCCAGAACACTGAAGCTTTCTTT.

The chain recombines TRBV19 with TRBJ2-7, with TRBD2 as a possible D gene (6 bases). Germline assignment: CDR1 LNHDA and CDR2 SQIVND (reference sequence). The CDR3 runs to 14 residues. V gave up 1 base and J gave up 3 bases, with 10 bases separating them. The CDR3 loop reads CASSIGTSFYEQYF. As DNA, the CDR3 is TGTGCCAGTAGTATAGGCACTAGCTTCTACGAGCAGTACTTC.

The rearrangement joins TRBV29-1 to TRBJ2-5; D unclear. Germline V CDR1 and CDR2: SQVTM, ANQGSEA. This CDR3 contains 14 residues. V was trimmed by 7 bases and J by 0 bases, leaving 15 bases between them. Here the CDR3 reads CSAFAVRNQETQYF. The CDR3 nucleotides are TGCAGCGCCTTTGCCGTGAGAAACCAAGAGACCCAGTACTTC.

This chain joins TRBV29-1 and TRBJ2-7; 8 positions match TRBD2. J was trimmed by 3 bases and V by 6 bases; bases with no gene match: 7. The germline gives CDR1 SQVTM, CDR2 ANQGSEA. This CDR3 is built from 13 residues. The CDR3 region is CSVGLAGFYEQYF. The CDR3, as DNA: TGCAGCGTGGGTCTAGCGGGCTTCTACGAGCAGTACTTC.

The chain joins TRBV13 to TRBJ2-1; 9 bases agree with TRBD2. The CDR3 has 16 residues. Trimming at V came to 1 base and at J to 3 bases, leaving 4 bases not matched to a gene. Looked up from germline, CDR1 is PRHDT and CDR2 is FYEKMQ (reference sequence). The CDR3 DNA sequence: TGTGCCAGCAGCTTAGAACGGCGGGGGGGCTACAATGAGCAGTTCTTC. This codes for CASSLERRGGYNEQFF.

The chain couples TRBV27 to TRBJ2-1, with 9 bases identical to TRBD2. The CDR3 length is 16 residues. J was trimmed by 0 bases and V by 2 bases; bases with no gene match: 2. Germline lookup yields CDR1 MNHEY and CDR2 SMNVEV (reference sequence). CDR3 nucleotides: TGTGCCAGCAGTTTACTAGCGGGGAACTCCTACAATGAGCAGTTCTTC. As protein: CASSLLAGNSYNEQFF.

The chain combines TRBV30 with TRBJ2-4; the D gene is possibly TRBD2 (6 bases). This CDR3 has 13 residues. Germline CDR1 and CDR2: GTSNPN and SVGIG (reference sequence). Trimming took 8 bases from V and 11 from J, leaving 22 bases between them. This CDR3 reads CAGYGLPEGVQYF. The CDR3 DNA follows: TGTGCCGGGTATGGGTTACCGGAGGGTGTTCAGTACTTC.

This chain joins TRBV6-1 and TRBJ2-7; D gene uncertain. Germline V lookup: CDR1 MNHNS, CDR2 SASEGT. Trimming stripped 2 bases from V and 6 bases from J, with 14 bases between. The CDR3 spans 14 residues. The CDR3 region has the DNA TGTGCCAGCAGTGAACGAGTACGGACGGGCGAGCAGTACTTC. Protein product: CASSERVRTGEQYF.

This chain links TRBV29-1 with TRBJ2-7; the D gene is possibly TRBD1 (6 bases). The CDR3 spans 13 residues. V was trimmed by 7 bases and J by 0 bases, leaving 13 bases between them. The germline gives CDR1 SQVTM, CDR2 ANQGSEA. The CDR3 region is CSAYTGSSYEQYF. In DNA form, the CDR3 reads TGCAGCGCATATACAGGGAGCTCCTACGAGCAGTACTTC.

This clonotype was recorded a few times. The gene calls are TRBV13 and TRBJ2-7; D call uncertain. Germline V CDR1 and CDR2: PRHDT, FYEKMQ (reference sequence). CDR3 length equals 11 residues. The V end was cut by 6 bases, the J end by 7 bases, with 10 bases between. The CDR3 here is CASSSMGEQYF. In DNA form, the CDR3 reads TGTGCCAGCAGTTCGATGGGGGAGCAGTACTTC.

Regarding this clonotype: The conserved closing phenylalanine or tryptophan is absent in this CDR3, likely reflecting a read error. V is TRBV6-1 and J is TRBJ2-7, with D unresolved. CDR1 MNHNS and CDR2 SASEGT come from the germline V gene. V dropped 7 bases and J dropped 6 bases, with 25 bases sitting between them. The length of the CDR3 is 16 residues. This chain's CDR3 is CASTPDLTSSWGEQYS. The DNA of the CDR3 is TGTGCCAGCACTCCCGATCTGACATCCTCATGGGGCGAGCAGTACTCC.

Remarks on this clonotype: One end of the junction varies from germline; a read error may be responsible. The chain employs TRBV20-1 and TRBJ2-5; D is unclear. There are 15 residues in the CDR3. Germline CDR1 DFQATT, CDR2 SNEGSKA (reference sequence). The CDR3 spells CSAGDLSAGEETQYF. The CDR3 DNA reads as TGCAGTGCTGGAGATCTGTCCGCAGGTGAAGAGACCCAGTACTTC.

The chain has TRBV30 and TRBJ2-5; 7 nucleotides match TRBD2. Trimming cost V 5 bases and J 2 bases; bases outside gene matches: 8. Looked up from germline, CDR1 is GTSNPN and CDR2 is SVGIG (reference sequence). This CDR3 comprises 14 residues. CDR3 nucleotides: TGTGCCTGGGACTTAACTAGCGTACAAGAGACCCAGTACTTC. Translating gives CAWDLTSVQETQYF.

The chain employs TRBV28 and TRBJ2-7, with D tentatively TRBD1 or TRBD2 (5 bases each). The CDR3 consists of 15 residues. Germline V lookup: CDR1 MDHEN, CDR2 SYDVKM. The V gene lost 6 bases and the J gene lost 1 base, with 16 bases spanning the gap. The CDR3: CASRRFWDGSYEQYF. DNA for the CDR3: TGTGCCAGCAGGAGATTCTGGGACGGTTCCTACGAGCAGTACTTC.

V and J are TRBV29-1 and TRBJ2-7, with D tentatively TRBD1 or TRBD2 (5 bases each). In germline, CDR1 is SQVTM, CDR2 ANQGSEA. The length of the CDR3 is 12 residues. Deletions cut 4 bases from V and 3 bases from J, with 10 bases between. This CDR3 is CSVGGYGYEQYF. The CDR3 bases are TGCAGCGTTGGGGGGTACGGCTACGAGCAGTACTTC.

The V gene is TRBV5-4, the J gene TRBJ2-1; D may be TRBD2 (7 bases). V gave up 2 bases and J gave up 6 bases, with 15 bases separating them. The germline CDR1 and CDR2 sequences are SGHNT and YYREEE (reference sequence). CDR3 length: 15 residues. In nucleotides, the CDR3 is TGTGCCAGCAGCTTAGGGGGGGGCTCGGGCAATGAGCAGTTCTTC. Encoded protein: CASSLGGGSGNEQFF.

CDR3 in amino acids: CASSRGVVNYGYTF. For the CDR3, the DNA is TGTGCCAGCAGCCGTGGAGTGGTTAACTATGGCTACACCTTC. The rearrangement joins TRBV27 to TRBJ1-2, with D unclear. Germline CDR1 and CDR2: MNHEY and SMNVEV (reference sequence). The CDR3 is 14 residues long. Trimming left V 6 bases short and J 1 base short, with 12 bases between.